The T cell receptor beta chain described here comes from a study of blood T cell repertoires in COVID-19. Produced via immunoSEQ multiplex PCR; TCRdb's table is partial and in-frame only. Of over 200,000 clones listed, around nine tenths are singletons. Trimming cost V 4 bases and J 5 bases, with 14 bases left between them. Per germline, CDR1 SQVTM and CDR2 ANQGSEA. The CDR3 covers 14 residues. The clonotype comes from a young woman who had been exposed to COVID-19. The sequencing input was PBMCs or T cells enriched from blood (not recorded which). This sequence joins TRBV29-1 and TRBJ1-4; D remains unclear. The CDR3 is CSVGHRAVNEKLFF. Here the CDR3 DNA reads TGCAGCGTTGGTCACCGCGCCGTCAATGAAAAACTGTTTTTT.